The source of this T cell receptor beta chain is a study of T cell responses to AZD1222 COVID-19 vaccine. Whole-study findings and limits: Clonal diversity may have been underestimated in mostly white British donors.

On this clone: The antigen is unknown.

Sequenced by immunoSEQ multiplex PCR; TCRdb stores in-frame clones only, minus some. Here the sample spans 150,000 to 170,000 clones, 88% being singletons. CDR3 length equals 21 residues. V lost 4 bases and J 3 bases, leaving 29 bases between the germline ends. The chain combines TRBV5-3 with TRBJ1-6; D unclear. TRBV5-3 carries the ORF label, with uncertain function. The specimen comprised peripheral blood, sampled on day 0 of AZD1222 vaccination. The sequence came from an adult in good health. CDR3 loop: CARSMAPRPRARANYNSPLHF. The CDR3 DNA reads TGTGCCAGAAGCATGGCCCCTAGGCCCCGGGCAAGGGCGAACTATAATTCACCCCTCCACTTT.